This T cell receptor (beta chain) was captured in a study of blood T cell repertoires in COVID-19. As for the study in general: Samples taken during acute and convalescent COVID-19 were collected in the United States, Italy and Spain. T cells, B-cell-depleted T cells, or PBMCs provided the cDNA or gDNA that served as material.

The CDR3 length is 15 residues. V was pared by 1 base and J by 9 bases, with 16 bases between. Per the germline V gene, CDR1 is LNHDA and CDR2 is SQIVND (reference sequence). In the original workflow: Researchers report that nucleated cell counts were estimated from reference gene primer amplification. Sequenced by immunoSEQ multiplex PCR; TCRdb stores in-frame clones only, minus some. V, J and clone size are taken as reported in that table, and D and trimming were inferred from the DNA itself. The sample has 88,000 or so clones, approximately 85% seen once; the top ten hold 3.5% to 4%. This TCR was recovered from a man in his fifties or sixties with acute or convalescent COVID-19. The chain links TRBV19 to TRBJ2-1, with a possible D match to TRBD2 (6 bases). Sequences were obtained from peripheral blood. The CDR3 spells CASSIVTGAGGEQFF. DNA of the CDR3: TGTGCCAGTAGTATAGTTACGGGAGCCGGGGGTGAGCAGTTCTTC. The variable domain in full, with the rest retrieved from reference TRBV19 and TRBJ2-1, is DGGITQSPKYLFRKEGQNVTLSCEQNLNHDAMYWYRQDPGQGLRLIYYSQIVNDFQKGDIAEGYSVSREKKESFPLTVTSAQKNPTAFYLCASSIVTGAGGEQFFGPGTRLTVL.